This TCR beta chain was documented in a study of blood T cell repertoires in COVID-19. Study details: Samples representing acute and convalescent COVID-19 were sourced from the United States, Italy and Spain.

In the authors' methods: Quantification of nucleated cells was approximated via reference gene primer amplification. The assay was immunoSEQ multiplex PCR, and TCRdb's table has in-frame clones only and misses some. V and J calls and clone size are copied from that table; D and trimming were computed from the DNA. The sample yields 200,000 to 250,000 clones, just under 85% seen once. Everyone who took part was about 18 to 90 years old, and they came from 24 US areas. The recovered donors of Cohort 3 showed two negative PCRs, clearance, or symptom resolution. The V and J ends lost 2 bases and 8 bases, in that order; junction bases with no gene match: 8. CDR1 SGHRS and CDR2 YFSETQ come from the germline V gene. This CDR3 has 15 residues.

This receptor was taken from a middle-aged man who had recovered from COVID-19. The rearrangement links TRBV5-1 to TRBJ2-1; 9 bases align to TRBD1. What was sequenced was PBMCs or T cells enriched from blood (not recorded which). The CDR3 protein is CASSLGQGYRDEQFF. The CDR3 DNA follows: TGCGCCAGCAGCTTAGGACAGGGGTATAGGGATGAGCAGTTCTTC.